This T cell receptor beta chain was recorded in a study of beta chain features in type 1 diabetes. Study-level findings and limits: Compared with healthy donors, patients appeared to share more similar naive, central memory and regulatory TCRB repertoires.

Once sorted, every population was more than 95% pure. This CDR3 contains 14 residues. The V and J ends lost 4 bases and 1 base respectively, with 11 bases between them. Germline CDR1 and CDR2: SGHKS and YYEKEE (reference sequence). This clone was counted only a few times. Its matching antigen is unknown. Since all of the isolated RNA was reverse transcribed, expressed TCRB transcripts were what got sequenced. Deep immunoSEQ sequencing covered naive, central memory and regulatory T cell samples. Clones were sequenced by immunoSEQ multiplex PCR, and TCRdb holds only the in-frame ones, with some missing. The data contain 350,000 or so clones, around 19% of them seen just once; the ten biggest clones take up 0.044%.

The chain uses TRBV5-5 and TRBJ2-5, with D perhaps TRBD1 (5 bases). The source material was naive CD4+ T cells from blood. The TCR originated in a young woman in good health. The DNA of the CDR3 is TGTGCCAGCAGCACCCGAAGGGGCCAAGAGACCCAGTACTTC. Its protein is CASSTRRGQETQYF. The whole variable domain, filled in from reference TRBV5-5 and TRBJ2-5, reads DAGVTQSPTHLIKTRGQQVTLRCSPISGHKSVSWYQQVLGQGPQFIFQYYEKEERGRGNFPDRFSARQFPNYSSELNVNALLLGDSALYLCASSTRRGQETQYFGPGTRLLVL.